Listed here is a single T cell receptor (beta chain). As yet, its antigen is unknown. By way of CD45RO/CCR7/CD25/CD127/CD95/CD27, the CD4+ regulatory, stem cell-like memory, central memory and naive cells were sorted. CDR1 and CDR2 from the germline V gene are SEHNR and FQNEAQ (reference sequence). There are 17 residues in the CDR3. The ends lost 5 bases at V and 2 bases at J; junction bases unmatched: 11. The source of the sample is a study of beta chain features in type 1 diabetes. Whole-study findings and limits: When VDJ junctions were examined, type 1 diabetes patients showed fewer insertions and more deletions. Sequencing the cDNA could make cells with high TCR expression show up more than they should.

Since all of the isolated RNA was reverse transcribed, expressed TCRB transcripts were what got sequenced. The data were produced by immunoSEQ multiplex PCR, yet TCRdb's version contains in-frame clones alone and is incomplete. The sample lists about 330,000 clones; about 11% were seen once. V gene TRBV7-9 combines with J gene TRBJ2-2; TRBD1 aligns across 7 bases. Sequenced input: naive CD4+ T cells from blood. The TCR comes from a young woman in good health. The CDR3 region is CASSQPTTGENTGELFF. In DNA, the CDR3 is TGTGCCAGCAGCCAACCCACAACAGGGGAAAACACCGGGGAGCTGTTTTTT.